This paragraph covers one T cell receptor beta chain sequence. The antigen remains unidentified. The CDR3 totals 11 residues. The entry originates in a study of T cells expressing NK-cell markers. Study context: The authors derived TCR beta repertoires from sorted CD3+CD56+NKG2C+, CD3+CD56+NKG2C- and CD3+CD56-NKG2C+ T cells. Most of the eight sequenced donors tested HCMV-seropositive; one tested seronegative. General study findings and limits: A few donors' CD3+CD56-NKG2C+ cells were dominated by the same clonotypes. In a handful of donors, dominant CD3+CD56+NKG2C+ clones formed roughly 1.0-8% of CD8+ cells.

TCRdb re-called the 5' RACE reads; every CDR3 protein appears as one record, without DNA. The table lists around 550,000 distinct CDR3 sequences. The chain is built from TRBV12-3 or TRBV12-4 and TRBJ1-1. The material sequenced was blood T cells: a sorted CD56 or NKG2C T cell subset, CD4+ or CD8+ T cells, or bulk PBMC T cells (not recorded which). This TCR was recovered from a man aged 18 to 29 in good health. The CDR3 spells CASTSGLEAFF.